The source of this TCR beta chain is a study of regulatory T cells in long-lasting Graves disease. Library construction for TCR beta used iRepertoire HTBI primers and Arm-PCR of CDR3 regions. TCRdb re-called the multiplex PCR reads through MiXCR, storing one row per CDR3 protein. This table has around 450,000 distinct CDR3 sequences, about 15% appearing once. This clonotype was seen many times. Its antigen is unknown. Study-level results: The persistent group shared 2,700 or so public clonotypes, more than the approximately 890 shared by new patients.

Time point defined: newly diagnosed GD, antithyroid drugs for less than 3 months. Extracted RNA from PBMCs served as the source of the TCR library. Germline-derived CDR1 and CDR2 are SGHTA and FQGNSA. The CDR3 is 16 residues long. The junction had 7 bases not matched to a gene; V was cut back by 1 base and J by 3 bases. A further study also used this sample, focusing on T cells in Graves' hyperthyroidism and ophthalmopathy. From that second work: During a first-round RT-PCR of the TCR CDR3, the HTBI primer set was used.

Sequencing was performed on peripheral blood mononuclear cells (PBMCs), taken at new diagnosis, from a patient treated with antithyroid drugs. The TCR originated in a woman between 40 and 50 years old with Graves disease. The J gene is TRBJ2-5, the V gene TRBV7-2; 8 bases match TRBD2. CDR3 DNA: TGTGCCAGCAGCTTAGTTAGGGCGGGAGGCGAAGAGACCCAGTACTTC. Translating it yields CASSLVRAGGEETQYF.